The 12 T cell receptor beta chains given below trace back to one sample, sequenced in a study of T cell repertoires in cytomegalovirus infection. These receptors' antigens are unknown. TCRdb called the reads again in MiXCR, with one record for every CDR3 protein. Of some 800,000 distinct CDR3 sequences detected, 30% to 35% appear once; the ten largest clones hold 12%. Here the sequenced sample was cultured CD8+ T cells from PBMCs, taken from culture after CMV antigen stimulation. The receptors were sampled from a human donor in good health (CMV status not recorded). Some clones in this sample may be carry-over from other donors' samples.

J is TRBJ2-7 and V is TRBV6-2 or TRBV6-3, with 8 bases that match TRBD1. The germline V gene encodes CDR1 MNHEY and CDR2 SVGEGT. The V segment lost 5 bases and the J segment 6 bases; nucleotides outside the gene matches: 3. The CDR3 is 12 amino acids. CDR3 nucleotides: TGTGCCAGCAGTCGGACAGGGTTCGAGCAGTACGTC. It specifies CASSRTGFEQYV.

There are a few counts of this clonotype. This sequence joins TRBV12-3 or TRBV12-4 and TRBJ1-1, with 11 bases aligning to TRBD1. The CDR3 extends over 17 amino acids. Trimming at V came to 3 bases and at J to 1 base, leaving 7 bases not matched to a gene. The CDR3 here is CASSFWTGGEENTEAFF. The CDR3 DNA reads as TGTGCCAGCAGTTTCTGGACAGGGGGCGAGGAGAACACTGAAGCTTTCTTT.

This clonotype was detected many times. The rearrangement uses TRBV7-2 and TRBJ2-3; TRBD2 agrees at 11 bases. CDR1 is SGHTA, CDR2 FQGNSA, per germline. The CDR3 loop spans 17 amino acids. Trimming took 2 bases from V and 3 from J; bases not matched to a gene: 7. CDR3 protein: CASSLRLAGGITDTQYF. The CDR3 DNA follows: TGTGCCAGCAGCTTAAGGCTAGCGGGGGGAATAACAGATACGCAGTATTTT.

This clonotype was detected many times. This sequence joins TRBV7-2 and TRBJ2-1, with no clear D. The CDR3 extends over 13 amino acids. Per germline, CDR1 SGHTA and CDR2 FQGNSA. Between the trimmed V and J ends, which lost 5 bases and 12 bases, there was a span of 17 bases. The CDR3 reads CASSPVVYLWQFF. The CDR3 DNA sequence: TGTGCCAGCAGCCCCGTTGTGTACTTGTGGCAGTTCTTC.

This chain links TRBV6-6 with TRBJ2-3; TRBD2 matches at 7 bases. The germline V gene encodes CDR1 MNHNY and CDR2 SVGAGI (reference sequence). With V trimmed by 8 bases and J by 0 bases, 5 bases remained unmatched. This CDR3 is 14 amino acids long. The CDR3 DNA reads TGTGCCAGCGGACTAGAATCTAGCACAGATACGCAGTATTTT. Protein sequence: CASGLESSTDTQYF.

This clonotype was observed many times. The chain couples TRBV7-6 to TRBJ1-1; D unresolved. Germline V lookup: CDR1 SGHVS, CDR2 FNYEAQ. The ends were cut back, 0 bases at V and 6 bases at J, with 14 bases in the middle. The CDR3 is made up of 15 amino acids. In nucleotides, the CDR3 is TGTGCCAGCAGCTTAGCGGCAGCCTCTCCCTCTGAAGCTTTCTTT. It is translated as CASSLAAASPSEAFF. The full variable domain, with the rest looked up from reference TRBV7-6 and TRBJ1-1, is GAGVSQSPRYKVTKRGQDVALRCDPISGHVSLYWYRQALGQGPEFLTYFNYEAQQDKSGLPNDRFSAERPEGSISTLTIQRTEQRDSAMYRCASSLAAASPSEAFFGQGTRLTVV.

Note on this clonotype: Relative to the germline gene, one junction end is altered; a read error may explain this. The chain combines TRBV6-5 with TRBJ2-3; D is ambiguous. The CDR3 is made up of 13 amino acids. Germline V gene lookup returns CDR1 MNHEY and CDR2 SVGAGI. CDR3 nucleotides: TGTGCCAGCAGTCGACCTTTCACAGATATGCAGTATTTT. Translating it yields CASSRPFTDMQYF.

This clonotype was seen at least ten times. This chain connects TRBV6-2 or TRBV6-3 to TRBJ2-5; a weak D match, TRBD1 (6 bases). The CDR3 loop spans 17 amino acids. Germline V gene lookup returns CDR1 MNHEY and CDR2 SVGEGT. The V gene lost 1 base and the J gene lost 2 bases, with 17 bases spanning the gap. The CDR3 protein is CASSYFGQGNLQETQYF. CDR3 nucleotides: TGTGCCAGCAGTTACTTCGGCCAGGGGAACCTACAAGAGACCCAGTACTTC.

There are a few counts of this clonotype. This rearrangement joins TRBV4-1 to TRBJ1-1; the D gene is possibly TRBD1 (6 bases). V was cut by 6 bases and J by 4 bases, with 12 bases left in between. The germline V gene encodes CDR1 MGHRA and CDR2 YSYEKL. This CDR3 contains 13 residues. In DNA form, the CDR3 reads TGCGCCAGCAGTACAGGGCAGGCCACTGAAGCTTTCTTT. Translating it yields CASSTGQATEAFF.

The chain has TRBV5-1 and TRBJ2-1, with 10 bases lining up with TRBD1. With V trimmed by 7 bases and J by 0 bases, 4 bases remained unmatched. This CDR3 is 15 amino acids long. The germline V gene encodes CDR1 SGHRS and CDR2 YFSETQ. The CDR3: CASDWTGGSYNEQFF. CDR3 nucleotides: TGCGCCAGCGACTGGACAGGGGGCTCCTACAATGAGCAGTTCTTC.

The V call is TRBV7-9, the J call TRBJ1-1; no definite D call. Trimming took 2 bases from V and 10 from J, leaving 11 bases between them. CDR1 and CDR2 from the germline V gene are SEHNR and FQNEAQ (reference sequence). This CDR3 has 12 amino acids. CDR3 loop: CASSLPGSGAFF. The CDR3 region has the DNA TGTGCCAGCAGCTTACCCGGAAGTGGAGCTTTCTTT.

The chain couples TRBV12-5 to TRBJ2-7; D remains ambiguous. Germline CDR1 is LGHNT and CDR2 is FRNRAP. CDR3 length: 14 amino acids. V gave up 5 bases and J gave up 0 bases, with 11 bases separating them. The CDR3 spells CASGPSGLSYEQYF. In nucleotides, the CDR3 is TGTGCTAGTGGTCCATCGGGTCTCTCCTACGAGCAGTACTTC.